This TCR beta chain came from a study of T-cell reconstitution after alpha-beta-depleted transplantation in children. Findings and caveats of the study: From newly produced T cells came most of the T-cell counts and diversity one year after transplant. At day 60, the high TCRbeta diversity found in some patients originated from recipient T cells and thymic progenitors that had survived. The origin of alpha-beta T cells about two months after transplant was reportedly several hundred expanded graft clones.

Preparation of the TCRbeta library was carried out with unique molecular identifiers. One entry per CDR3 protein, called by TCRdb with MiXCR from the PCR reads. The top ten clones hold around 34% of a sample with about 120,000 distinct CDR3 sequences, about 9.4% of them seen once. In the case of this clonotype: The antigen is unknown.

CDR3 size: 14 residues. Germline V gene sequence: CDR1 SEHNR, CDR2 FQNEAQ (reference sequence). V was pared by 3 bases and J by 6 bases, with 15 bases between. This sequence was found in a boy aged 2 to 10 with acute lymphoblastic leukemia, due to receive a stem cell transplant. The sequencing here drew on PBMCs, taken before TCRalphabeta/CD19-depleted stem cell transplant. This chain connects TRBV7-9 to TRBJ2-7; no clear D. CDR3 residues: CASSFKDLTTEQYF. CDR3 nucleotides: TGTGCCAGCAGCTTTAAGGACCTGACAACCGAGCAGTACTTC.